A selection of T cell receptor beta chains follows, all from one sample in a study of OX40 agonist ivuxolimab in advanced cancers. The method was immunoSEQ multiplex PCR; TCRdb's version includes in-frame clones alone and lacks a portion of them. This table holds under 95,000 clones, about 84% found once. The specimen was CD4+ or CD8+ T cells sorted from blood, collected in a trial of the OX40 agonist ivuxolimab. These receptors came from an adult with an advanced solid tumor such as melanoma, head and neck, liver or kidney cancer. CDR3s include the opening cysteine and the closing phenylalanine or tryptophan. The order of the fields is clone size, D gene, V gene, J gene, CDR3 DNA, CDR3 protein. D genes are given only for firm matches. Some rows mark clone size as missing; the rest say once, few, many or name a class of expanded clone.

clone size: -; D gene: -; V gene: TRBV19; J gene: TRBJ2-5; CDR3 DNA: TGTGCCAGTAGTATAGTGGGGGCCAAAGAGACCCAGTACTTC; CDR3 protein: CASSIVGAKETQYF
clone size: -; D gene: -; V gene: TRBV7-2; J gene: TRBJ2-7; CDR3 DNA: TGTGCCAGCAGCCTCTCCTACGAGCAGTACTTC; CDR3 protein: CASSLSYEQYF
clone size: -; D gene: TRBD1; V gene: TRBV5-1; J gene: TRBJ1-4; CDR3 DNA: TGCGCCAGCAGCTTGGAAGGACAGGGGTATGAAAAACTGTTTTTT; CDR3 protein: CASSLEGQGYEKLFF
clone size: -; D gene: -; V gene: TRBV25-1; J gene: TRBJ1-6; CDR3 DNA: TGTGCCAGCAGTGAATGGCCCTCAAATTCACCCCTCCACTTT; CDR3 protein: CASSEWPSNSPLHF
clone size: few; D gene: TRBD2; V gene: TRBV7-2; J gene: TRBJ2-7; CDR3 DNA: TGTGCCAGCAGCTTCACATTTAGCGGGAGCGAGCAGTACTTC; CDR3 protein: CASSFTFSGSEQYF
clone size: -; D gene: -; V gene: TRBV19; J gene: TRBJ2-1; CDR3 DNA: TGTGCCAGTAATGGGGCACAGCGATACAATGAGCAGTTCTTC; CDR3 protein: CASNGAQRYNEQFF
clone size: once; D gene: -; V gene: TRBV7-2; J gene: TRBJ1-3; CDR3 DNA: TGTGCCAGCAGCTTAACTTCAGTCTTTGGAAACACCATATATTTT; CDR3 protein: CASSLTSVFGNTIYF
clone size: -; D gene: TRBD1; V gene: TRBV4-1; J gene: TRBJ1-1; CDR3 DNA: TGCGCCAGCAGCCGCGAAAGGGGGCCAACGGCTGAAGCTTTCTTT; CDR3 protein: CASSRERGPTAEAFF
clone size: -; D gene: -; V gene: TRBV7-9; J gene: TRBJ1-2; CDR3 DNA: TGTGCCAGCAGCTTGGCCTCGGGGGAGAGCTACACCTTC; CDR3 protein: CASSLASGESYTF
clone size: -; D gene: -; V gene: TRBV4-1; J gene: TRBJ1-1; CDR3 DNA: TGTGCCAGCAGCCAAGAGTCAGGGCCAGGCACTGAAGCTTTCTTT; CDR3 protein: CASSQESGPGTEAFF
clone size: -; D gene: -; V gene: TRBV30; J gene: TRBJ2-1; CDR3 DNA: TGTGCCTGGAGTGTAGTCCCCTCCGGGTATGAGCAGTTCTTC; CDR3 protein: CAWSVVPSGYEQFF
clone size: once; D gene: -; V gene: TRBV5-1; J gene: TRBJ2-1; CDR3 DNA: TGCGCCAGCAGCGTGGGGGCCTACAATGAGCAGTTCTTC; CDR3 protein: CASSVGAYNEQFF
clone size: -; D gene: TRBD2; V gene: TRBV14; J gene: TRBJ2-1; CDR3 DNA: TGTGCCAGCAGCCAACGAGTAGCGGGAGGTTACAATGAGCAGTTCTTC; CDR3 protein: CASSQRVAGGYNEQFF
clone size: -; D gene: TRBD2; V gene: TRBV11-2; J gene: TRBJ2-5; CDR3 DNA: TGTGCCAGCAGCCTCCAGCGGGGGGGCCCAGAGACCCAGTACTTC; CDR3 protein: CASSLQRGGPETQYF
clone size: few; D gene: -; V gene: TRBV4-2; J gene: TRBJ1-4; CDR3 DNA: TGTGCCAGCAGCCAAGGGCAGGTAATGGGTAATGAAAAACTGTTTTTT; CDR3 protein: CASSQGQVMGNEKLFF
clone size: -; D gene: -; V gene: TRBV19; J gene: TRBJ2-5; CDR3 DNA: TGTGCCAGTACCTCCCAAGAGACCCAGTACTTC; CDR3 protein: CASTSQETQYF
clone size: -; D gene: TRBD1; V gene: TRBV18; J gene: TRBJ1-3; CDR3 DNA: TGTGCCAGCTCACCACAAGGACAGGGATATGGAAACACCATATATTTT; CDR3 protein: CASSPQGQGYGNTIYF
clone size: -; D gene: -; V gene: TRBV19; J gene: TRBJ2-3; CDR3 DNA: TGTGCCAGTAGTATAACCCGGGATACGCAGTATTTT; CDR3 protein: CASSITRDTQYF
clone size: -; D gene: -; V gene: TRBV9; J gene: TRBJ1-3; CDR3 DNA: TGTGCCAGCAGCTCAGATGGGGGAAACACCATATATTTT; CDR3 protein: CASSSDGGNTIYF
clone size: -; D gene: -; V gene: TRBV19; J gene: TRBJ1-2; CDR3 DNA: TGTGCCAGTAGTACGAACGAACAGGGAGCGGGCGGCTACACCTTC; CDR3 protein: CASSTNEQGAGGYTF
clone size: -; D gene: -; V gene: TRBV7-6; J gene: TRBJ2-1; CDR3 DNA: TGTGCCAGCAGCCCAGGGACTCCAAGCTCCTACAATGAGCAGTTCTTC; CDR3 protein: CASSPGTPSSYNEQFF
clone size: -; D gene: TRBD1; V gene: TRBV9; J gene: TRBJ1-2; CDR3 DNA: TGTGCCAGCAGCGTTGGGACAGGGGGCATCTATGGCTACACCTTC; CDR3 protein: CASSVGTGGIYGYTF
clone size: -; D gene: TRBD2; V gene: TRBV7-2; J gene: TRBJ2-3; CDR3 DNA: TGTGCCAGCAGCCGGGGTAGCGGGAGTGCAGATACGCAGTATTTT; CDR3 protein: CASSRGSGSADTQYF
clone size: -; D gene: TRBD2; V gene: TRBV30; J gene: TRBJ2-5; CDR3 DNA: TGTGCCTGGAGTGGGGGACTAGCGGTGAACGACCAGTACTTC; CDR3 protein: CAWSGGLAVNDQYF
clone size: -; D gene: -; V gene: TRBV7-9; J gene: TRBJ2-2; CDR3 DNA: TGTGCCAGCAGCCGCCGGGATGTCGGGGAGCTGTTTTTT; CDR3 protein: CASSRRDVGELFF
clone size: few; D gene: TRBD1; V gene: TRBV7-2; J gene: TRBJ2-7; CDR3 DNA: TGTGCCAGCAGCTTAAGGGGGCCCACTTCCTACGAGCAGTACTTC; CDR3 protein: CASSLRGPTSYEQYF
clone size: -; D gene: -; V gene: TRBV6-6; J gene: TRBJ1-6; CDR3 DNA: TGTGCCAGCAGTTACTCGAGACAGAATAATTCACCCCTCCACTTT; CDR3 protein: CASSYSRQNNSPLHF
clone size: -; D gene: -; V gene: TRBV10-3; J gene: TRBJ2-1; CDR3 DNA: TGTGCCATCAGTAGCTCGGGAGATGTGAGCTCCTACAATGAGCAGTTCTTC; CDR3 protein: CAISSSGDVSSYNEQFF
clone size: -; D gene: -; V gene: TRBV4-1; J gene: TRBJ2-7; CDR3 DNA: TGCGCCAGCAGCCACCGCGTAGAGGGGCCCTACGAGCAGTACTTC; CDR3 protein: CASSHRVEGPYEQYF
clone size: -; D gene: TRBD1; V gene: TRBV13; J gene: TRBJ1-5; CDR3 DNA: TGTGCCAGCAGTTTACGACAGGGCCGAGACAATCAGCCCCAGCATTTT; CDR3 protein: CASSLRQGRDNQPQHF
clone size: -; D gene: TRBD2; V gene: TRBV11-3; J gene: TRBJ2-5; CDR3 DNA: TGTGCCAGCAGCTTAGGGAGCGGGGGGGCCAGGGAGACCCAGTACTTC; CDR3 protein: CASSLGSGGARETQYF
clone size: -; D gene: -; V gene: TRBV19; J gene: TRBJ1-4; CDR3 DNA: TGTGCCAGTTCTCTTGGAGGGGCAGTGGATGAAAAACTGTTTTTT; CDR3 protein: CASSLGGAVDEKLFF
clone size: -; D gene: TRBD1; V gene: TRBV18; J gene: TRBJ2-7; CDR3 DNA: TGTGCCAGCTCACCCGGGACAGGGTTGAACGAGCAGTACTTC; CDR3 protein: CASSPGTGLNEQYF
clone size: few; D gene: -; V gene: TRBV2; J gene: TRBJ1-2; CDR3 DNA: TGTGCCAGCTCCTTGCTTAGCTATGGCTACACCTTC; CDR3 protein: CASSLLSYGYTF